Sequencing of this TCR beta chain was carried out in a study of cytomegalovirus exposure and HLA in healthy donors. Whole-study context: HLA-typed donors contributed approximately 92 million unique TCRs, which were held in an early data release. Study findings and constraints: In an earlier analysis, about 90% or about 30%: the productive usage of most TCR beta V segments. Sequencing likely generated an artifact that appeared as a cluster of highly shared sequence variants.

PCR involved 60 Vbeta and 13 Jbeta primers. The assay was immunoSEQ multiplex PCR, and TCRdb's table has in-frame clones only and misses some. The sample has approximately 110,000 clones; 77% are singletons. Trimming took 1 base from V and 5 from J, leaving 8 bases between them. This CDR3 has 14 amino acids. Germline loops: CDR1 MGHRA, CDR2 YSYEKL. This clone was detected once. Its antigen is as yet unknown. Sequencing was performed on PBMCs. This clonotype was sampled from a human donor in good health. This sequence joins TRBV4-1 and TRBJ1-4, with D unclear. Here the CDR3 reads CASSQGERNEKLFF. CDR3 nucleotides: TGCGCCAGCAGCCAAGGGGAGAGGAATGAAAAACTGTTTTTT.